This T cell receptor (beta chain) was sequenced in a study of blood T cell repertoires in COVID-19. Looking at the study overall: Some COVID-19 samples were acute and others convalescent; all came from the United States, Italy and Spain.

Between the trimmed V and J ends, which lost 5 bases and 0 bases, there was a span of 8 bases. The CDR3 has 13 residues. Germline CDR1 SGHVS, CDR2 FQNEAQ. Profiling relied on immunoSEQ multiplex PCR, and the TCRdb table lists in-frame clones only, not all of them. This repertoire shows some 69,000 clones, approximately 88% found once; its top ten account for approximately 2.4%. The rearrangement links TRBV7-8 to TRBJ2-7; D might be TRBD2 (6 bases). This TCR came from a man older than 75 with active or convalescent COVID-19. Sequenced sample: peripheral blood. DNA of the CDR3: TGTGCCAGCAGCATCGGGAGCTCCTACGAGCAGTACTTC. It translates to CASSIGSSYEQYF.